This T cell receptor beta chain was documented in a study of T cell clonotyping in hematopoietic cell transplantation. Overall study: Recipients' pretransplant samples followed cytoreduction. Study results and caveats: Higher Inverse Simpson Index values in graft donor and pretransplant recipient predicted broader posttransplant TCR diversity.

Time point specified: recipient sample about 28 days before transplant, after cytoreduction. Blood collection times were about day -28 and days 30, 100, 180 posttransplant. The data were produced by immunoSEQ multiplex PCR, yet TCRdb's version contains in-frame clones alone and is incomplete. Of about 27,000 clones in the sample, 60% to 80% are singletons; the top ten hold less than 6.5%. The CDR3 runs 13 residues. Germline loops: CDR1 GTSNPN, CDR2 SVGIG (reference sequence). V gave up 5 bases and J gave up 9 bases, with 17 bases separating them. About this clone itself: The antigen is undetermined.

The input for sequencing was peripheral blood mononuclear cells, taken before stem cell transplant. The rearrangement uses TRBV30 and TRBJ2-1; D not resolved. This TCR came from a man in his fifties with myelodysplastic syndrome. Some clones in this sample may be carry-over from other donors' samples. The CDR3 DNA sequence: TGTGCCTGGGGGCAGTCGAGGATGGGTGAGCAGTTCTTC. As protein: CAWGQSRMGEQFF.